This entry is about one T cell receptor beta chain. Its antigen is not identified. Amplification used 60 Vbeta primers and 13 Jbeta primers. TCRdb's copy holds only in-frame clones and misses some; the assay was immunoSEQ multiplex PCR. This sample has around 70,000 clones, with 75% found just once. These data belong to a study of cytomegalovirus exposure and HLA in healthy donors. General observations from the study: A later analysis linked a missense variant in DCLRE1C to the trimming of TCR beta V and J genes. The presence/absence work took it that sequencing depth was about the same across donors. Most CMV-associated TCR beta chains were later found to appear HLA-restricted.

The sequence was collected from an older man in good health and CMV-seronegative. Sequenced: PBMCs.

The CDR3 DNA follows: TGCGCCAGCAGTCCTCTACTCGCGGGAAGAACAGATACGCAGTATTTT. Its protein is CASSPLLAGRTDTQYF. The chain carries TRBV5-1 and TRBJ2-3, with D perhaps TRBD2 (6 bases). CDR1 is SGHRS, CDR2 YFSETQ, per germline. The CDR3 is 16 amino acids. The V end was cut by 5 bases, the J end by 3 bases, with 19 bases between.